Listed here is a single TCR beta chain. Its antigen remains undetermined. Per-base qualities were not stored, and no clone one base away is much larger. The data were obtained in a study of T cells in Graves' hyperthyroidism and ophthalmopathy (dated by TCRdb to about 2019). Regarding the study in general: A discovery cohort of roughly 100 patients, about 40 with Graves' ophthalmopathy and about 58 with stable Graves' hyperthyroidism, was used to find distinguishing TCR V-J signatures. Prospective prediction of ophthalmopathy was tested in an independent validation cohort of 18 to 20 hyperthyroidism patients and around 16 patients who later progressed to ophthalmopathy. The 95 to 100 discovery patients were randomly divided into training and test sets at a 7:3 ratio. In addition, the study compared T-cell repertoires in thyroid tissue and in blood from roughly six Graves' hyperthyroidism patients. Following sampling, methimazole starting at 30 mg daily was given to hyperthyroidism patients, and high-dose intravenous methylprednisolone was given to ophthalmopathy patients. The paper describes TCR Vbeta CDR3 sequencing of 120 to 150 peripheral blood samples, made up of 43 ophthalmopathy patients, around 73 hyperthyroidism patients and about 17 progressor patients. What the authors observed across the whole study: Sample size was not statistically predetermined, and investigators were not blinded to group allocation. In validation, progression to ophthalmopathy was predicted by the model with roughly 71% sensitivity and 72.22% specificity, a median of roughly six months before onset. A model built on a 13 V-J signature distinguished ophthalmopathy from stable hyperthyroidism, reaching about 88% sensitivity and approximately 83% specificity in cross-validation and 80%/75% in testing. Most expanded thyroid clonotypes (frequency above 0.001) were also found in blood, which suggests that blood repertoires may mirror thyroid immune responses.

Amplification of TCR beta CDR3 regions was carried out from RNA transcripts. The TCR CDR3 was subjected to a first round of RT-PCR using the HTBI primer set and the Qiagen OneStep RT-PCR kit. Libraries were constructed in a second round of multiplex PCR, after which size selection and purification were carried out. The libraries were sequenced on an Illumina HiSeq2000 using paired-end 100 bp reads. The study's processing was this. SOAPnuke was used to process the raw data, with reads discarded if the reads contained adapters or uncalled bases, had a mean Phred below 15, or lacked an exact constant-primer or identifier match. COPE v1.2.5 was used to merge the high-quality paired reads, and each unique nucleotide sequence was defined as a clonotype. MiTCR v1.1 was used to align the clonotypes against IMGT TRBV, TRBD and TRBJ reference segments. The analysis included only V-J combinations with a frequency above 0.0001, which together covered 99% to 99.2% of the repertoires. The TCS score was defined as F50 (clonal expansion) divided by E x V (chaos), with BLOSUM62-based TCRdist calculated between CDR3 peptides within each V-J. Welch's t-statistics and random forest reduced roughly 540 V-J features to roughly 13, which were used in a naive Bayes classifier (R e1071). The similarity between thyroid and blood repertoires was quantified using the Morisita-Horn index. The public reads were run again by TCRdb, first through fastp at Q25 and then through MiXCR, and only productive beta chains were kept. Every CDR3 protein is listed once, alongside the most common genes and DNA of its rows. The V and J calls here are based on TCRdb, not the publication. The sample includes roughly 500,000 distinct CDR3 sequences, with approximately 49% observed a single time. The ten largest clones represent about 40% of the sample.

The study excluded patients with uncontrolled infections, other autoimmune diseases, pregnancy or lactation. Diagnoses relied on clinical symptoms, serum thyroxine and TRAb, thyroid ultrasound and orbital computed tomography. Total RNA was extracted using Trizol reagent, and RNA quality was assessed on an Agilent 2100 Bioanalyzer. The sequencing input was peripheral blood or thyroid tissue (not recorded which). The sequence derives from an adult woman with Graves' disease, either hyperthyroidism or ophthalmopathy (not recorded which).

The DNA reads as follows: TGTGCCAGCAGCTTAGAATCAACAGGGAGAGAGACCCAGTACTTC. Its translation reads: CASSLESTGRETQYF. Recombination linked TRBV7-8 to TRBJ2-5, and TRBD1 may be the D gene, going by 6 matching bases. The CDR1 and CDR2 encoded by the germline V gene are SGHVS and FQNEAQ. There are 15 amino acids in the CDR3, from cysteine to phenylalanine inclusive. Here the CDR3 DNA is all that survives: 45 bases in frame from base 1. Deletion took 1 base off V and 4 bases off J, with a span of 13 bases between the germline ends.